These 20 T cell receptor beta chains came from one sample sequenced in a study of cytomegalovirus exposure and HLA in healthy donors. The PCR contained 60 Vbeta and 13 Jbeta primers. Method: immunoSEQ multiplex PCR; TCRdb's copy keeps in-frame clones and lacks some. The profile covers roughly 200,000 clones, with roughly 68% appearing a single time and around 2.6% taken by the ten largest. Material: PBMCs. The receptor set was obtained from a man aged 40-49 years in good health and CMV-seropositive.

This clone has only one observation. The rearrangement uses TRBV21-1 and TRBJ1-1; the table gives TRBD1 as D, unverified against the DNA. TRBV21-1 is classified as a pseudogene. The CDR3 runs to 16 residues. The CDR3 loop is CASSKVGQGPGTEAFF. The CDR3 bases are TGTGCCAGCAGCAAAGTGGGACAGGGTCCAGGCACTGAAGCTTTCTTT.

This clone was seen a few times. The chain combines TRBV7-2 with TRBJ2-1; D might be TRBD1 (5 bases). This CDR3 spans 18 amino acids. The V gene lost 1 base and the J gene lost 0 bases, with 16 bases spanning the gap. Germline CDR1 SGHTA, CDR2 FQGNSA. The CDR3 DNA is TGTGCCAGCAGCTTAGGGGGCCCGCGAGCCAGCTCCTACAATGAGCAGTTCTTC. Amino acids: CASSLGGPRASSYNEQFF. The whole variable domain, remainder taken from reference TRBV7-2 and TRBJ2-1, is GAGVSQSPSNKVTEKGKDVELRCDPISGHTALYWYRQSLGQGLEFLIYFQGNSAPDKSGLPSDRFSAERTGGSVSTLTIQRTQQEDSAVYLCASSLGGPRASSYNEQFFGPGTRLTVL.

The chain employs TRBV18 and TRBJ1-5; 8 positions agree with TRBD1. Germline CDR1 KGHSH, CDR2 LQKENI. This CDR3 has 15 residues. V was clipped by 3 bases and J by 6 bases; unmatched bases: 7. The CDR3 protein is CASSPPGGEGQPQHF. Written as DNA, the CDR3 is TGTGCCAGCTCACCGCCAGGGGGCGAAGGTCAGCCCCAGCATTTT.

The chain uses TRBV5-4 and TRBJ1-1, with D unclear. Trimming took 1 base from V and 5 from J, leaving 9 bases between them. Germline V gene sequence: CDR1 SGHNT, CDR2 YYREEE (reference sequence). This CDR3 contains 13 residues. The CDR3 DNA reads as TGTGCCAGCAGCTTGCCGGGGAAAACTGAAGCTTTCTTT. This codes for CASSLPGKTEAFF. Full variable domain (remainder filled in from reference TRBV5-4 and TRBJ1-1): ETGVTQSPTHLIKTRGQQVTLRCSSQSGHNTVSWYQQALGQGPQFIFQYYREEENGRGNFPPRFSGLQFPNYSSELNVNALELDDSALYLCASSLPGKTEAFFGQGTRLTVV.

This clone was picked up a small number of times. The genes are TRBV7-3 and TRBJ2-5; D possibly corresponds to TRBD2 (7 bases). Germline CDR1 reads SGHTA; CDR2 reads FQGTGA. With 2 bases removed from V and 4 bases from J, the gap between germline ends came to 17 bases. The CDR3 runs to 16 residues. The CDR3 spells CASSLDGGGGRETQYF. In nucleotides, the CDR3 is TGTGCCAGCAGCTTAGATGGAGGGGGGGGCCGAGAGACCCAGTACTTC.

The chain joins TRBV5-1 to TRBJ2-6, with D perhaps matching TRBD1 (5 bases). The CDR3 is 16 residues long. V lost 4 bases, J lost 2 bases, and 13 bases lay in between. Germline V lookup: CDR1 SGHRS, CDR2 YFSETQ. CDR3 loop: CASSHKAGPGANVLTF. CDR3 nucleotide sequence: TGCGCCAGCAGCCATAAGGCAGGGCCTGGGGCCAACGTCCTGACTTTC.

The chain combines TRBV6-1 with TRBJ1-6, with 7 bases fitting TRBD1. V lost 9 bases, J lost 9 bases, and 11 bases stayed unmatched. The length of the CDR3 is 14 residues. Germline lookup yields CDR1 MNHNS and CDR2 SASEGT. The DNA for the CDR3 is TGTGCCAGTGCCCGGGAGACAGGGCCTTCACCCCTCCACTTT. Its translation is CASARETGPSPLHF.

The V call is TRBV7-9, the J call TRBJ2-3; 14 bases match TRBD2. The CDR3 is 16 residues long. The germline gives CDR1 SEHNR, CDR2 FQNEAQ (reference sequence). Unmatched junction bases numbered 8, after V lost 5 bases and J lost 7 bases. The CDR3 loop reads CASSATSGGALNTQYF. CDR3 bases: TGTGCCAGCAGCGCGACTAGCGGGGGGGCCTTGAATACGCAGTATTTT. The whole variable domain, remainder taken from reference TRBV7-9 and TRBJ2-3, is DTGVSQNPRHKITKRGQNVTFRCDPISEHNRLYWYRQTLGQGPEFLTYFQNEAQLEKSRLLSDRFSAERPKGSFSTLEIQRTEQGDSAMYLCASSATSGGALNTQYFGPGTRLTVL.

The chain combines TRBV7-3 with TRBJ2-2; D is uncertain. V was shortened by 6 bases and J by 2 bases, with 7 bases between the two germline ends. The CDR3 covers 13 residues. Germline CDR1 SGHTA, CDR2 FQGTGA. CDR3 sequence reads: CASSRSNTGELFF. In nucleotides, the CDR3 is TGTGCCAGCAGTCGTAGTAACACCGGGGAGCTGTTTTTT. The entire variable domain, with the rest obtained from reference TRBV7-3 and TRBJ2-2, is as follows: GAGVSQTPSNKVTEKGKYVELRCDPISGHTALYWYRQSLGQGPEFLIYFQGTGAADDSGLPNDRFFAVRPEGSVSTLKIQRTERGDSAVYLCASSRSNTGELFFGEGSRLTVL.

This rearrangement joins TRBV18 to TRBJ2-3; D is possibly TRBD1 (6 bases). The length of the CDR3 is 17 residues. The V and J ends lost 3 bases and 1 base respectively, with 17 bases between them. The germline CDR1 and CDR2 sequences are KGHSH and LQKENI. Here the CDR3 reads CASSPLGQTGRTDTQYF. The CDR3 DNA sequence: TGTGCCAGCTCACCTCTAGGACAGACCGGACGCACAGATACGCAGTATTTT. The complete variable domain, with remaining parts taken from reference TRBV18 and TRBJ2-3, reads NAGVMQNPRHLVRRRGQEARLRCSPMKGHSHVYWYRQLPEEGLKFMVYLQKENIIDESGMPKERFSAEFPKEGPSILRIQQVVRGDSAAYFCASSPLGQTGRTDTQYFGPGTRLTVL.

The rearrangement joins TRBV5-1 to TRBJ1-3, with TRBD1 identical over 8 bases. Germline lookup yields CDR1 SGHRS and CDR2 YFSETQ. Losses at the gene ends were 0 bases for V and 2 bases for J; bases not matched to a gene: 4. The CDR3 covers 16 residues. CDR3 nucleotides: TGCGCCAGCAGCTTGGCACCGGGACAGGCTGGAAACACCATATATTTT. It yields the protein CASSLAPGQAGNTIYF. Complete variable domain (other parts from reference TRBV5-1 and TRBJ1-3): KAGVTQTPRYLIKTRGQQVTLSCSPISGHRSVSWYQQTPGQGLQFLFEYFSETQRNKGNFPGRFSGRQFSNSRSEMNVSTLELGDSALYLCASSLAPGQAGNTIYFGEGSWLTVV.

This clone was counted between two and nine times. The chain uses TRBV4-3 and TRBJ1-1, with 7 nucleotides matching TRBD1. CDR1 and CDR2 (germline): LGHNA, YSLEER. The CDR3 has 16 amino acids. V gave up 0 bases and J gave up 4 bases; unmatched junction bases: 8. CDR3 residues: CASSQDYRGRGTEAFF. CDR3 bases: TGCGCCAGCAGCCAAGATTACAGGGGACGAGGCACTGAAGCTTTCTTT.

The V and J genes are TRBV7-3 and TRBJ1-5; 7 positions match TRBD1. The length of the CDR3 is 14 residues. V dropped 5 bases and J dropped 4; count of bases not matched to a gene: 5. Germline assignment: CDR1 SGHTA and CDR2 FQGTGA. The CDR3: CASSRRQGNQPQHF. In nucleotides, the CDR3 is TGTGCCAGCAGCCGTCGACAGGGTAATCAGCCCCAGCATTTT.

The chain is built from TRBV28 and TRBJ1-1; no firm D call. Trimming removed 5 bases at V and 1 base at J, with 8 bases between. Germline-derived CDR1 and CDR2 are MDHEN and SYDVKM. This CDR3 has 13 residues. CDR3 DNA sequence: TGTGCCAGCAGTCCCAACAGGAACACTGAAGCTTTCTTT. It translates to CASSPNRNTEAFF.

This clone was seen more than once but under ten times. The rearrangement joins TRBV13 to TRBJ2-7; TRBD1 aligns across 7 bases. Germline V gene data show CDR1 as PRHDT and CDR2 as FYEKMQ (reference sequence). The CDR3 totals 16 residues. V shed 5 bases, J shed 6 bases, and the junction held 16 bases outside the gene matches. The CDR3 coding sequence is TGTGCCAGCAGCCGAAAGACAGGGCAGGGTTCGGGCGAGCAGTACTTC. This codes for CASSRKTGQGSGEQYF.

The V and J genes are TRBV27 and TRBJ2-5, with TRBD1 matching over 10 bases. The CDR3 covers 14 residues. V shed 6 bases, J shed 8 bases, and the junction held 9 bases outside the gene matches. CDR1 is MNHEY and CDR2 is SMNVEV in the germline V gene (reference sequence). The CDR3 sequence is CASSWDRGQGTQYF. The CDR3 DNA reads TGTGCCAGCAGCTGGGACAGGGGCCAAGGTACCCAGTACTTC.

This sequence joins TRBV27 and TRBJ1-2; D gene uncertain. Germline-derived CDR1 and CDR2 are MNHEY and SMNVEV (reference sequence). V was pared by 7 bases and J by 4 bases, with 13 bases between. The CDR3 is 13 residues long. This CDR3 reads CASTHSEGYGYTF. The CDR3 coding sequence is TGTGCCAGCACTCACAGCGAGGGCTATGGCTACACCTTC.

DNA for the CDR3: TGTGCCAGCAGCGTAGGCGGGGCCGCTACGGGGGAGCAGTACTTC. Protein sequence: CASSVGGAATGEQYF. The chain recombines TRBV9 with TRBJ2-7; D perhaps matches TRBD2 (6 bases). This CDR3 has 15 amino acids. Germline CDR1 reads SGDLS; CDR2 reads YYNGEE. V lost 0 bases and J lost 7, with 17 bases in between.

The rearrangement joins TRBV19 to TRBJ1-1, with TRBD1 as a possible D gene (6 bases). The length of the CDR3 is 14 residues. The germline V and J ends were trimmed by 6 bases and 4 bases, with 15 bases remaining between them. From germline, CDR1 is LNHDA and CDR2 SQIVND (reference sequence). CDR3 amino acids: CASRPGHLSTEAFF. The CDR3 bases are TGTGCCAGTAGACCGGGACACCTGTCCACTGAAGCTTTCTTT.

This chain links TRBV5-1 with TRBJ2-3, with 10 bases fitting TRBD2. Trimming at V came to 0 bases and at J to 6 bases, leaving 13 bases not matched to a gene. There are 18 residues in the CDR3. From germline, CDR1 is SGHRS and CDR2 YFSETQ. The DNA for the CDR3 is TGCGCCAGCAGCTTGGCCTCGGGAGCGGGGGGGCCGCGGGATACGCAGTATTTT. Protein product: CASSLASGAGGPRDTQYF.